These T cell receptor beta chains were read from a single sample in a study of HIV-infected children after antiretroviral therapy interruption. From the 3' RACE reads, TCRdb called clonotypes with MiXCR, one entry per CDR3 protein. The sample carries 40,000 to 55,000 distinct CDR3 sequences, 3.5% to 5% recorded once. The sequencing used CD45RA+ CD4+ T cells from PBMCs, pooled from several time points, collected from a donor given antiretroviral therapy, either interrupted or continuous. These receptors were obtained from a pool of human donors with HIV. The CDR3 runs from the conserved cysteine through the conserved F or W. The D gene is left open where the match is weak. For some rows the clone size is stated as once, few or many, or as a class when expanded; others skip it.

clone_size j_call d_call v_call cdr3_aa cdr3_nt
many TRBJ2-1 NA TRBV29-1 CSVEKTGGHEQFF TGCAGCGTCGAAAAAACAGGTGGACATGAGCAGTTCTTC
many TRBJ1-2 TRBD1 TRBV19 CASSPRRTGASTNYGYTF TGTGCCAGTAGTCCCCGTCGGACAGGGGCATCAACTAACTATGGCTACACCTTC
many TRBJ2-1 TRBD2 TRBV27 CASSLRLAGGREYNEQFF TGTGCCAGCAGTTTAAGGCTAGCGGGGGGGCGGGAGTACAATGAGCAGTTCTTC
few TRBJ1-3 NA TRBV28 CASSLPLGSGNTIYF TGTGCCAGCAGTCTTCCTCTAGGCTCTGGAAACACCATATATTTT
many TRBJ2-1 NA TRBV12-3/TRBV12-4 CASSLNTPAGNEQFF TGTGCCAGCAGCCTAAACACTCCCGCGGGGAATGAGCAGTTCTTC
many TRBJ2-3 TRBD1 TRBV6-5 CASSVQGAFSTDTQYF TGTGCCAGCAGCGTGCAGGGGGCGTTTAGCACAGATACGCAGTATTTT
many TRBJ2-2 NA TRBV3-1 CASSPLGGELFF TGTGCCAGCAGCCCCCTAGGCGGGGAGCTGTTTTTT
many TRBJ2-3 NA TRBV2 CASSLEGTDTQYF TGTGCCAGCAGTCTGGAAGGGACAGATACGCAGTATTTT
many TRBJ2-1 NA TRBV11-3 CASSLFRLSYNEQFF TGTGCCAGCAGCCTCTTCCGGCTTTCCTACAATGAGCAGTTCTTC
many TRBJ2-1 TRBD2 TRBV7-2 CASSLDGGSSYNEQFF TGTGCCAGCAGCTTAGATGGCGGGAGCTCCTACAATGAGCAGTTCTTC
many TRBJ1-6 NA TRBV27 CASSLVGVNSPLHF TGTGCCAGCAGTTTGGTGGGAGTAAATTCACCCCTCCACTTT
many TRBJ2-7 TRBD1 TRBV4-1 CASSQDLGQGRSEQYF TGCGCCAGCAGCCAAGATCTAGGACAGGGAAGATCCGAGCAGTACTTC
many TRBJ2-5 NA TRBV5-1 CASSLSEETQYF TGCGCCAGCAGCTTGTCAGAAGAGACCCAGTACTTC
NA TRBJ2-4 NA TRBV20-1 CSAARDTQNIQYF TGCAGTGCTGCCCGGGACACACAAAACATTCAGTACTTC
many TRBJ1-1 NA TRBV29-1 CSVGRGPEAFF TGCAGCGTTGGGAGGGGACCTGAAGCTTTCTTT
many TRBJ2-1 TRBD2 TRBV7-3 CASSSTGTSGNNEQFF TGTGCCAGCAGCAGTACTGGGACTAGCGGTAACAATGAGCAGTTCTTC
NA TRBJ2-1 NA TRBV20-1 CSALQGSYNEQFF TGCAGTGCCCTTCAGGGCTCCTACAATGAGCAGTTCTTC
few TRBJ1-5 NA TRBV10-3 CAIGRQPQHF TGTGCCATCGGTCGCCAGCCCCAGCATTTT
many TRBJ1-5 NA TRBV20-1 CSAKIPGVGNQPQHF TGCAGTGCTAAAATCCCCGGGGTAGGCAATCAGCCCCAGCATTTT
many TRBJ2-3 NA TRBV6-2/TRBV6-3 CASSYSMAGGAKDTQYF TGTGCCAGCAGTTACTCGATGGCCGGCGGGGCGAAAGATACGCAGTATTTT
NA TRBJ1-6 TRBD1 TRBV20-1 CSARGGQGTTYNSPLHF TGCAGTGCTAGAGGGGGACAGGGGACGACCTATAATTCACCCCTCCACTTT
many TRBJ1-1 NA TRBV7-2 CASKIGTEAFF TGTGCTTCGAAGATAGGTACTGAAGCTTTCTTT
many TRBJ1-2 NA TRBV20-1 CSARGAGNYGYTF TGCAGTGCTAGGGGAGCCGGGAACTATGGCTACACCTTC
many TRBJ1-6 NA TRBV5-1 CASSSTQGRGSPLHF TGCGCCAGCAGTTCGACTCAGGGGAGGGGTTCACCCCTCCACTTT
many TRBJ1-2 NA TRBV29-1 CSVKTGSLLFFF TGCAGCGTCAAGACGGGATCCCTCCTCTTCTTCTTC
NA TRBJ2-7 NA TRBV19 CASSIDTYEQYF TGTGCCAGTAGTATAGACACGTACGAGCAGTACTTC
many TRBJ2-1 NA TRBV19 CASSTWAPRGNEQFF TGTGCCAGTAGCACCTGGGCCCCCCGCGGCAATGAGCAGTTCTTC
NA TRBJ2-1 NA TRBV6-5 CASRIYESAREQFF TGTGCCAGCAGAATCTATGAGAGTGCCCGAGAGCAGTTCTTC
many TRBJ1-5 NA TRBV7-9 CASSRAGGSNQPQHF TGTGCCAGCAGCCGTGCGGGGGGGAGCAATCAGCCCCAGCATTTT
many TRBJ2-5 NA TRBV11-2 CASSLFRQQETQYF TGTGCCAGCAGCTTATTTCGACAGCAAGAGACCCAGTACTTC
many TRBJ2-2 NA TRBV12-5 CASGLVPPGELFF TGTGCTAGTGGTTTGGTCCCCCCAGGGGAGCTGTTTTTT
NA TRBJ1-2 TRBD1 TRBV7-2 CASSLTGINYGYTF TGTGCCAGCAGCTTGACAGGGATCAACTATGGCTACACCTTC
many TRBJ2-5 NA TRBV23-1 CASRPGRQETQYF TGCGCCAGCAGACCAGGACGGCAAGAGACCCAGTACTTC
many TRBJ1-6 NA TRBV11-2 CASSLSRGFYNSPLHF TGTGCCAGCAGCTTATCAAGGGGATTCTATAATTCACCCCTCCACTTT
many TRBJ2-5 NA TRBV29-1 CSVERGQSRETQYF TGCAGCGTTGAGCGGGGCCAAAGTAGAGAGACCCAGTACTTC
many TRBJ2-1 NA TRBV5-5 CASRHRDSYNEQFF TGTGCCAGCAGGCACAGGGACTCCTACAATGAGCAGTTCTTC
many TRBJ1-5 NA TRBV3-2 CASSRNRGPQHF TGTGCCAGCAGCCGTAACAGGGGCCCCCAGCATTTT
many TRBJ2-1 TRBD1 TRBV29-1 CSGGDRGSREQFF TGCAGCGGTGGGGACAGGGGATCCCGTGAGCAGTTCTTC
few TRBJ2-7 TRBD1 TRBV23-1 CASSRNRGSSYEQYF TGCGCCAGCAGTCGCAACAGGGGGAGCTCCTACGAGCAGTACTTC
many TRBJ1-6 NA TRBV5-1 CASSLEGAFRALHF TGCGCCAGCAGCTTGGAAGGGGCTTTTCGTGCCCTCCACTTT
NA TRBJ1-6 TRBD1 TRBV6-1 CASGTDYNSPLHF TGTGCCAGCGGGACAGATTATAATTCACCCCTCCACTTT
many TRBJ1-3 NA TRBV20-1 CSASTGFGNTIYF TGCAGTGCTAGTACCGGTTTTGGAAACACCATATATTTT
many TRBJ1-1 NA TRBV3-1 CASSQYQQAAEAFF TGTGCCAGCAGCCAATATCAACAGGCTGCTGAAGCTTTCTTT